The clone carrying this T cell receptor beta chain was counted once. The data were obtained in a study of blood T cell repertoires in COVID-19. The overall study: Spain, Italy and the United States supplied samples that represented acute and convalescent COVID-19. T cells, B-cell-depleted T cells, or PBMCs provided the cDNA or gDNA that served as material.

Patients at the Seattle site were enrolled during active infection and followed longitudinally. Method: immunoSEQ multiplex PCR; TCRdb's copy keeps in-frame clones and lacks some. The table shows 50,000 to 70,000 clones, with approximately 84% occurring only once. Trimming cost V 5 bases and J 1 base, with 8 bases left between them. CDR1 is SGHNT and CDR2 is YENEEA in the germline V gene. This CDR3 is built from 13 residues. V and J are TRBV11-3 and TRBJ2-5; possible D gene TRBD1, 5 bases. This receptor was taken from an elderly man with COVID-19, enrolled during active disease. The material sequenced was peripheral blood. The CDR3 nucleotides read TGTGCCAGCAGCAGGGGTCTCCAAGAGACCCAGTACTTC. Protein: CASSRGLQETQYF.